Sequencing of this T cell receptor (beta chain) was carried out in a study of blood T cell repertoires in COVID-19. Study overall: From T cells, B-cell-depleted T cells, or PBMCs came the material, which was cDNA or gDNA.

The CDR3 has 17 residues. Trimming at V came to 7 bases and at J to 4 bases, leaving 19 bases not matched to a gene. Germline assignment: CDR1 SNHLY and CDR2 FYNNEI. In the original workflow: Reference gene primer amplification gave nucleated cell count estimates. Here immunoSEQ multiplex PCR was the method, and the copy in TCRdb shows in-frame clones only, minus some. The V and J calls and clone size were taken over from that table, and D and trimming were inferred from the DNA. The repertoire holds more than 150,000 clones, with 70% to 85% as singletons. This TCR came from a man aged 50-59 years who had recovered from COVID-19. Input material: peripheral blood. The chain combines TRBV2 with TRBJ2-7, with TRBD2 matching over 7 bases. The CDR3 sequence: CASNIRPASGKIYEQYF. CDR3 bases: TGTGCCAGCAATATCCGTCCCGCTAGCGGAAAAATTTACGAGCAGTACTTC.